These T cell receptor beta chains were read from a single sample in a study of cytomegalovirus exposure and HLA in healthy donors. Profiling relied on immunoSEQ multiplex PCR, and the TCRdb table lists in-frame clones only, not all of them. The sample lists 180,000 or so clones, 76% seen once, with about 1.6% in the top ten. Sequenced sample: PBMCs. All receptors come from a man aged 18 to 29 in good health and CMV-seronegative. The CDR3 runs from the conserved cysteine through the conserved F or W. A D gene is named only where the DNA matches it firmly. Not every row has a clone size; where given, it reads once, few, many or a size class.

D gene	V gene	J gene	clone size	CDR3 DNA	CDR3 protein
.	TRBV10-1	TRBJ2-3	.	TGCGCCAGCAGTGGGGTTCGGGTGGGAGATACGCAGTATTTT	CASSGVRVGDTQYF
.	TRBV5-4	TRBJ1-1	.	TGTGCCAGCAGCTTGAGTAGCAGGGAAGGAGCTTTCTTT	CASSLSSREGAFF
.	TRBV5-1	TRBJ2-1	.	TGCGCCAGCAGCTTAGCCGGGAGCTCCTACAATGAGCAGTTCTTC	CASSLAGSSYNEQFF
TRBD1	TRBV15	TRBJ1-1	.	TGTGCCACCAGCAGAGGTACAGGGGGCTGGAGCACTGAAGCTTTCTTT	CATSRGTGGWSTEAFF
TRBD2	TRBV19	TRBJ2-3	.	TGTGCCAGTAAAACTAGCGGGGGGTTCACCGATACGCAGTATTTT	CASKTSGGFTDTQYF
.	TRBV6-4	TRBJ2-3	.	TGTGCCAGCAGTGCCCGGGGGAGCAATCAGCCAGATACGCAGTATTTT	CASSARGSNQPDTQYF
TRBD2	TRBV2	TRBJ2-7	.	TGTGCCAGCCGGGCGGGGGTTCTGGGCGAGCAGTACTTC	CASRAGVLGEQYF
.	TRBV2	TRBJ2-7	.	TGTGCCAGCAAGAGGGACTTATTATACGAGCAGTACTTC	CASKRDLLYEQYF
.	TRBV7-2	TRBJ1-5	.	TGTGCCAGCAGCTTACAGTCGGGGATTGGGCCTAGCAATCAGCCCCAGCATTTT	CASSLQSGIGPSNQPQHF
TRBD1	TRBV5-1	TRBJ1-6	.	TGCGCCAGCAGCACTCGCCCGGGACAGGGGATTAATTCACCCCTCCACTTT	CASSTRPGQGINSPLHF
.	TRBV29-1	TRBJ1-1	once	TGCAGCGTCCTGGGGGCCGGGATCCACCCCCCCGATGAAGCTTTCTTT	CSVLGAGIHPPDEAFF
TRBD1	TRBV7-9	TRBJ2-7	few	TGTTCCAGCAGCTCGTCCCGGGACAGGGGGCTCTACGAGCAGTACTTC	CSSSSSRDRGLYEQYF
.	TRBV7-8	TRBJ1-5	.	TGTGCCAGCAGCTCTAGCAGCCTACGGGTGGGCCTAAATCAGCCCCAGCATTTT	CASSSSSLRVGLNQPQHF
.	TRBV7-8	TRBJ1-3	.	TGTGCCAGCAGCTTTCAGGCAGGCTCTGGAAACACCATATATTTT	CASSFQAGSGNTIYF
.	TRBV27	TRBJ2-6	.	TGTGCCAGCCGGAGCTCGGGGGCCAACGTCCTGACTTTC	CASRSSGANVLTF
.	TRBV5-1	TRBJ2-4	.	TGCGCCAGCAGCCGGGGGGCGTTAGCCAAAAACATTCAGTACTTC	CASSRGALAKNIQYF
TRBD2	TRBV6-1	TRBJ2-3	few	TGTGCCAGCAGTGAAGGGATGGTTTGGGGACTAGCGGGAGATACGCAGTATTTT	CASSEGMVWGLAGDTQYF
TRBD1	TRBV7-3	TRBJ2-2	.	TGTGCCAGCAGCTCGGGACAGGGTTACACCGGGGAGCTGTTTTTT	CASSSGQGYTGELFF
.	TRBV5-1	TRBJ2-2	.	TGCGCCAGCAGCCGGACTGGCACGAACACCGGGGAGCTGTTTTTT	CASSRTGTNTGELFF
.	TRBV11-2	TRBJ1-2	.	TGTGCCAGCAGCCTCCTTCGGGGGGCGGATGGCTACACCTTC	CASSLLRGADGYTF
.	TRBV5-4	TRBJ2-3	.	TGTGCCAGCAGGGGAGGGGGTTTGGATACGCAGTATTTT	CASRGGGLDTQYF
TRBD1	TRBV5-1	TRBJ2-7	.	TGCGCCAGCAGCTGGGACAGGGGAACCTACGAGCAGTACTTC	CASSWDRGTYEQYF
.	TRBV5-1	TRBJ2-7	.	TGCGCCAGCAGCTCCCCGCTACTCAGGCCTTCCTCCTACGAGCAGTACTTC	CASSSPLLRPSSYEQYF
.	TRBV7-3	TRBJ2-3	.	TGTGCCAGCAGCTCGATGGACCGGGACACCGCGGGAGTCTACTACGCAGATACGCAGTATTTT	CASSSMDRDTAGVYYADTQYF
.	TRBV6-6	TRBJ1-1	.	TGTGCCAGCAGTTCCGCGGACCGGGGGACCACTGAAGCTTTCTTT	CASSSADRGTTEAFF
.	TRBV9	TRBJ2-3	.	TGTGCCAGCAGCGTAGTTGCTCGCGGACAGCAAAAGGCAGATACGCAGTATTTT	CASSVVARGQQKADTQYF
.	TRBV5-4	TRBJ2-3	.	TGTGCCAGCAGCTTGTCCCGTAGCACAGATACGCAGTATTTT	CASSLSRSTDTQYF
.	TRBV4-1	TRBJ2-7	.	TGCGCCAGCAGCCAGCCCTCGGGATCCTACGAGCAGTACTTC	CASSQPSGSYEQYF
TRBD1	TRBV7-8	TRBJ2-7	.	TGTGCCAGCAGCTTAGAGGGACAGGGGTTTCACGAGCAGTACTTC	CASSLEGQGFHEQYF
.	TRBV5-1	TRBJ1-1	.	TGCGCCAGCAGCTTGGCCTTAACACAGGTCAACACTGAAGCTTTCTTT	CASSLALTQVNTEAFF
.	TRBV5-8	TRBJ2-4	.	TGTGCCAGCAGCTTCGGGTCTGGCCAAAACATTCAGTACTTC	CASSFGSGQNIQYF
TRBD1	TRBV23-1	TRBJ1-6	.	TGCGCCAGCAGTTTTGGACAGGGGTGCGACAATTCACCCCTCCACTTT	CASSFGQGCDNSPLHF
.	TRBV28	TRBJ1-5	.	TGTGCCAGCAGTCCTTTACCGGGGGGGCCCCAGCATTTT	CASSPLPGGPQHF
.	TRBV6-5	TRBJ2-1	.	TGTGCCAGCAGTCGACAGGTTCTCTACAATGAGCAGTTCTTC	CASSRQVLYNEQFF
.	TRBV19	TRBJ2-1	.	TGTGCCAGTAGTATAGGTGGGCCGTACAATGAGCAGTTCTTC	CASSIGGPYNEQFF
.	TRBV5-6	TRBJ2-1	.	TGTGCCAGCAGCTTGAGGCAGGGGTATGAGCAGTTCTTC	CASSLRQGYEQFF
TRBD1	TRBV4-2	TRBJ1-5	.	TGTGCCAGCAGCCAAGAGGCGACAGGGTATAGCAATCAGCCCCAGCATTTT	CASSQEATGYSNQPQHF
TRBD2	TRBV28	TRBJ2-7	.	TGTGCCAGCAGTCCCCCCGGACTAGCGGGAGAATACGAGCAGTACTTC	CASSPPGLAGEYEQYF
TRBD2	TRBV27	TRBJ2-7	few	TGTGCCAGCAGGATTAGCGGGGGGTTCCGCGAGCAGTACTTC	CASRISGGFREQYF
TRBD1	TRBV30	TRBJ1-6	.	TGTGCCTCAAACCCCGGGACAGGGACTTCACCCCTCCACTTT	CASNPGTGTSPLHF
TRBD1	TRBV2	TRBJ1-1	.	TGTGCCAGCAGTTTAGGACAGGGCGTGGGGGACACTGAAGCTTTCTTT	CASSLGQGVGDTEAFF
.	TRBV6-9	TRBJ1-2	.	TGTGCCAGCACCTCTCCCGGCTATGGCTACACCTTC	CASTSPGYGYTF
.	TRBV7-9	TRBJ2-1	.	TGTGCCAGCAGCTCCCCCGGGGGCTCCTACAATGAGCAGTTCTTC	CASSSPGGSYNEQFF
TRBD2	TRBV5-8	TRBJ2-2	.	TGTGCCAGCAGCTCGGGACTAGCGGGCACCGGGGAGCTGTTTTTT	CASSSGLAGTGELFF
.	TRBV19	TRBJ1-1	.	TGTGCCAGTAGTATAACGGGAGGTAACACTGAAGCTTTCTTT	CASSITGGNTEAFF
.	TRBV7-6	TRBJ2-5	.	TGTGCCAGCAGCTTAGCTTCTGAGACCCAGTACTTC	CASSLASETQYF
.	TRBV30	TRBJ1-1	.	TGTGCCTGGAGTCCTTTACCGGGGGAGAGCACTGAAGCTTTCTTT	CAWSPLPGESTEAFF
TRBD1	TRBV5-6	TRBJ1-1	.	TGTGCCAGCACTGGGACAGATAAGAACACTGAAGCTTTCTTT	CASTGTDKNTEAFF
TRBD2	TRBV30	TRBJ2-7	.	TGTGCCTGGACGAGGACTAGCGGTTTCTACGAGCAGTACTTC	CAWTRTSGFYEQYF
TRBD1	TRBV10-2	TRBJ2-7	.	TGCGCCAGCAGCGCGGACAGGGTGTACGAGCAGTACTTC	CASSADRVYEQYF
TRBD1	TRBV23-1	TRBJ2-7	few	TGCGCCAGCAGTCGCCAGGAGGAGGACAGGTCCTACGAGCAGTACTTC	CASSRQEEDRSYEQYF
.	TRBV11-2	TRBJ1-2	.	TGTGCCAGCAGACCCCAAGTCAGGGGAAACTATGGCTACACCTTC	CASRPQVRGNYGYTF
.	TRBV14	TRBJ2-1	.	TGTGCCAGCAGCCAAGATCTCCGGTATGAGCAGTTCTTC	CASSQDLRYEQFF
.	TRBV30	TRBJ1-4	.	TGTGCCTGGAGTCGCAGGGAACCTGAAAAACTGTTTTTT	CAWSRREPEKLFF